These 20 T cell receptor beta chains came from one sample sequenced in a study of cytomegalovirus exposure and HLA in healthy donors (dated by TCRdb to 2016 to 2017). Library preparation employed the immunoSEQ multiplex PCR assay. The multiplex PCR relied on a mix of 60 forward primers for TCR Vbeta segments and 13 reverse primers for TCR Jbeta segments. The clones in this table, taken by TCRdb from immuneACCESS, are in-frame only. Not every clone is retained; where verified, under half of the shortfall comes from an unresolved V gene, and the cause of the rest is unknown. The sample table holds approximately 200,000 clones, of which under 90% were seen once. The top ten clones comprise over 1% of the sample. Source material: PBMCs. All receptors come from a human donor in good health.

The CDR3 region is CASSFYRDKYNEQFF. The CDR3 bases are TGTGCCAGCAGTTTCTACCGGGACAAGTACAATGAGCAGTTCTTC. The gene calls are TRBV28 and TRBJ2-1; D is possibly TRBD1 (6 bases). Germline loops: CDR1 MDHEN, CDR2 SYDVKM. V lost 3 bases and J lost 4, with 13 bases in between. The CDR3 extends over 15 amino acids.

This chain uses TRBV6-4 with TRBJ2-1, with 10 bases lining up with TRBD1. Germline loops: CDR1 MRHNA, CDR2 SNTAGT. Germline trimming cut 6 bases from V and 6 bases from J; bases unmatched to any gene: 2. This CDR3 has 13 amino acids. CDR3 amino acids: CASSGDRGNEQFF. The CDR3 DNA is TGTGCCAGCAGCGGGGACAGGGGCAATGAGCAGTTCTTC.

The genes are TRBV9 and TRBJ2-7; tentatively, D is TRBD2 (5 bases). This CDR3 region has 15 residues. V was shortened by 1 base and J by 1 base, with 12 bases between the two germline ends. The germline V gene encodes CDR1 SGDLS and CDR2 YYNGEE. CDR3 in DNA: TGTGCCAGCAGCGTATGGGCAGAGGGTTCCTACGAGCAGTACTTC. Protein product: CASSVWAEGSYEQYF.

The gene calls are TRBV10-3 and TRBJ2-7; 7 nucleotides align to TRBD2. Germline V CDR1 and CDR2: ENHRY, SYGVKD. The CDR3 contains 15 residues. In DNA form, the CDR3 reads TGTGCGGTTCGGTCTAGCGGCAAGTACTCCTACGAGCAGTACTTC. Protein: CAVRSSGKYSYEQYF.

The V call is TRBV4-3, the J call TRBJ2-4; 11 bases map to TRBD1. CDR1 and CDR2 from the germline V gene are LGHNA and YSLEER. This CDR3 region has 16 residues. Losses at the gene ends were 3 bases for V and 3 bases for J; bases not matched to a gene: 4. The CDR3 sequence is CASSQGTGGIKNIQYF. The DNA of the CDR3 is TGCGCCAGCAGCCAGGGGACAGGGGGAATCAAAAACATTCAGTACTTC.

The V and J genes are TRBV9 and TRBJ2-5, with D possibly matching TRBD1 (5 bases). Trimming removed 4 bases at V and 0 bases at J, with 19 bases between. Germline-derived CDR1 and CDR2 are SGDLS and YYNGEE. This CDR3 is 17 amino acids long. The CDR3 nucleotides are TGTGCCAGCAGCCCTCCCCCCCAGGGCCCGTACCAAGAGACCCAGTACTTC. Protein product: CASSPPPQGPYQETQYF.

The chain carries TRBV6-5 and TRBJ1-1; D remains ambiguous. CDR3 length: 13 residues. The V and J ends lost 9 bases and 11 bases respectively, with 22 bases between them. The germline V gene has CDR1 MNHEY and CDR2 SVGAGI. The CDR3 DNA reads as TGTGCCAGTCGGCACCCCCCCTCAACTACGGCTTTCTTT. Amino acid sequence: CASRHPPSTTAFF.

The gene calls are TRBV7-9 and TRBJ2-6; 11 nucleotides align to TRBD1. This CDR3 comprises 17 residues. Germline-derived CDR1 and CDR2 are SEHNR and FQNEAQ (reference sequence). Trimming removed 3 bases from V and 4 bases from J; junction bases left unmatched: 5. For the CDR3, the DNA is TGTGCCAGCAGCTTCGGACAGGGGGCTTCCGGGGCCAACGTCCTGACTTTC. Protein: CASSFGQGASGANVLTF.

The V gene is TRBV5-4, the J gene TRBJ1-2, with D maybe TRBD1 (5 bases). Germline V gene lookup returns CDR1 SGHNT and CDR2 YYREEE (reference sequence). Trimming left V 0 bases short and J 2 bases short, with 11 bases between. CDR3 length equals 15 residues. CDR3 in DNA: TGTGCCAGCAGCTTGGGCGGGACTGAGAACTATGGCTACACCTTC. Translation gives CASSLGGTENYGYTF.

The V gene is TRBV4-2, the J gene TRBJ2-3; D is unresolved. The germline CDR1 and CDR2 sequences are LGHNA and YNFKEQ. This CDR3 is built from 13 residues. Deletions cut 3 bases from V and 0 bases from J, with 4 bases between. The CDR3 bases are TGTGCCAGCAGCCATTCTAGCACAGATACGCAGTATTTT. This encodes CASSHSSTDTQYF.

The chain recombines TRBV5-1 with TRBJ2-5, with unresolved D. The CDR3 loop spans 11 amino acids. V was clipped by 4 bases and J by 5 bases, with 6 bases between them. Germline V gene sequence: CDR1 SGHRS, CDR2 YFSETQ. The CDR3 is CASSVLETQYF. The CDR3 DNA follows: TGCGCCAGCAGCGTCCTGGAGACCCAGTACTTC.

The V and J genes are TRBV27 and TRBJ2-3, with TRBD2 identical over 8 bases. Germline V gene sequence: CDR1 MNHEY, CDR2 SMNVEV (reference sequence). The CDR3 runs 16 residues. Trimming removed 5 bases from V and 1 base from J; junction bases left unmatched: 8. CDR3 residues: CASSLGLGWGTDTQYF. The CDR3 DNA follows: TGTGCCAGCAGTCTGGGACTAGGATGGGGCACAGATACGCAGTATTTT.

This rearrangement joins TRBV29-1 to TRBJ2-1; 7 nucleotides line up with TRBD1. This CDR3 has 16 amino acids. The V gene's germline CDR1 is SQVTM and CDR2 ANQGSEA. Trimming cost V 7 bases and J 0 bases; bases outside gene matches: 12. The CDR3 loop is CSDTGWGQSSYNEQFF. The DNA of the CDR3 is TGCAGCGACACAGGGTGGGGACAGAGCTCCTACAATGAGCAGTTCTTC.

The V gene is TRBV6-1, the J gene TRBJ2-7; 10 nucleotides agree with TRBD2. Germline V CDR1 and CDR2: MNHNS, SASEGT. The CDR3 has 15 amino acids. The J segment lost 6 bases and the V segment lost 8 bases, leaving 13 bases of the junction unmatched. CDR3 amino acids: CASRGASGGASEQYF. In DNA form, the CDR3 reads TGTGCCAGCCGGGGGGCTAGCGGGGGCGCCAGCGAGCAGTACTTC.

The chain recombines TRBV4-1 with TRBJ2-1; TRBD1 matches at 7 bases. The CDR3 sequence is 14 residues long. Germline-derived CDR1 and CDR2 are MGHRA and YSYEKL. V shed 4 bases and J 4 bases; nucleotides not matched to a gene: 4. The CDR3 bases are TGCGCCAGCAGCCCGGGACAGAGTTACAATGAGCAGTTCTTC. Amino acids: CASSPGQSYNEQFF.

The chain has TRBV28 and TRBJ2-1; 7 bases agree with TRBD2. Germline V gives CDR1 MDHEN, CDR2 SYDVKM. V was pared by 1 base and J by 1 base, with 7 bases of the junction left unmatched. The CDR3 spans 17 residues. The chain's CDR3 is CASSLLGRETSYNEQFF. The CDR3 DNA follows: TGTGCCAGCAGTTTATTGGGGCGGGAGACGTCCTACAATGAGCAGTTCTTC.

V is TRBV28 and J is TRBJ2-5; D perhaps matches TRBD2 (5 bases). V was clipped by 8 bases and J by 5 bases, with 12 bases between them. Looked up from germline, CDR1 is MDHEN and CDR2 is SYDVKM. There are 12 residues in the CDR3. The DNA of the CDR3 is TGTGCCAGCTTAGCGAGAGGGGAGACCCAGTACTTC. It codes for CASLARGETQYF.

The V gene is TRBV25-1, the J gene TRBJ2-1, with 10 bases that match TRBD2. CDR1 is MGHDK and CDR2 is SYGVNS in the germline V gene. This CDR3 has 17 residues. V trimming: 4 bases; J trimming: 4 bases; junction bases outside the gene matches: 10. DNA of the CDR3: TGTGCCAGCAGTGCCTCCAGTAGCGGGAGGAAGTACAATGAGCAGTTCTTC. The encoded protein is CASSASSSGRKYNEQFF.

The CDR3 loop is CASSVSQGYNEQFF. CDR3 nucleotides: TGTGCCAGCAGCGTATCACAGGGGTACAATGAGCAGTTCTTC. V is TRBV9 and J is TRBJ2-1; TRBD1 agrees at 7 bases. Trimming removed 1 base from V and 4 bases from J; junction bases left unmatched: 2. Germline lookup yields CDR1 SGDLS and CDR2 YYNGEE. This CDR3 comprises 14 residues.

This sequence joins TRBV5-3 and TRBJ2-2, with D maybe TRBD1 (6 bases). TRBV5-3 is known as an ORF, though its function is uncertain. The CDR3 consists of 16 residues. Trimming cost V 4 bases and J 4 bases, with 17 bases left between them. Here the CDR3 reads CARSHRDNRCTGELFF. CDR3 bases: TGTGCCAGAAGCCACCGGGACAACCGATGCACCGGGGAGCTGTTTTTT.